The sample holds a few counts of the clone carrying this T cell receptor beta chain. The sample originates from a study of blood T cells in healthy people across ages. PCR was performed a second time for 7 to 11 cycles using a sample-barcoded 5' primer and a J-beta primer mix. MiXCR, applied by TCRdb to the 5' RACE reads, yields one record per CDR3 protein. The sample lists hundreds of thousands of distinct CDR3 sequences; approximately 30% were seen once. The specimen sequenced was blood. The clonotype was recovered from an elderly woman in good health.

The chain's CDR3 is CAWSVLTGGAQETQYF. CDR3 nucleotide sequence: TGTGCCTGGAGTGTACTTACGGGGGGGGCCCAAGAGACCCAGTACTTC. The chain carries TRBV30 and TRBJ2-5, with TRBD2 matching over 8 bases. Trimming removed 0 bases from V and 1 base from J; junction bases left unmatched: 7. This CDR3 has 16 residues. Germline V lookup: CDR1 GTSNPN, CDR2 SVGIG (reference sequence). Using reference TRBV30 and TRBJ2-5 for the parts outside the CDR3, the full variable domain is SQTIHQWPATLVQPVGSPLSLECTVEGTSNPNLYWYRQAAGRGLQLLFYSVGIGQISSEVPQNLSASRPQDRQFILSSKKLLLSDSGFYLCAWSVLTGGAQETQYFGPGTRLLVL.